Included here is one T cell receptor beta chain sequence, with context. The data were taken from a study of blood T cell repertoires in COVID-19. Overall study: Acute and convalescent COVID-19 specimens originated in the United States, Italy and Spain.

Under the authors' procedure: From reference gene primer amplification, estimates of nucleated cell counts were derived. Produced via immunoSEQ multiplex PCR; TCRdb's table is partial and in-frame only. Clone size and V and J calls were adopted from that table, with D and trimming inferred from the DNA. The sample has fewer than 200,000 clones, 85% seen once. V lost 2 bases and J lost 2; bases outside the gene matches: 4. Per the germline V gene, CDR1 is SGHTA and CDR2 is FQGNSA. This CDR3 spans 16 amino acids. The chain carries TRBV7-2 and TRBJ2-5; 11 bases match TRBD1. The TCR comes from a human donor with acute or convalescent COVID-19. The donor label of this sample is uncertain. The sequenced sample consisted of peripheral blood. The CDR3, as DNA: TGTGCCAGCAGCTTATATAGGGACAGGGGGCAAGAGACCCAGTACTTC. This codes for CASSLYRDRGQETQYF.